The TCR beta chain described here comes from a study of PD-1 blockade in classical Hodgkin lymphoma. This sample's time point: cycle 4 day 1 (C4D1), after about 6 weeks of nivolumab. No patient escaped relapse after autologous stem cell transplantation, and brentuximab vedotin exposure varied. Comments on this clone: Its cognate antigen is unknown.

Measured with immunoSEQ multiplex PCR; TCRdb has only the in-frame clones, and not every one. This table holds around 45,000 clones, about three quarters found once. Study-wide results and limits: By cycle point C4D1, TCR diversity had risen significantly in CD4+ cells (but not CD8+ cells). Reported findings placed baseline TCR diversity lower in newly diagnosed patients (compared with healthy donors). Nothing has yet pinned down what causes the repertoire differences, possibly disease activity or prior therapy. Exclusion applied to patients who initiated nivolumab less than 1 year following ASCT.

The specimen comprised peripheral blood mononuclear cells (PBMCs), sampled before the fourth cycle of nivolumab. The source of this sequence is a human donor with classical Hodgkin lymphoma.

CDR3 protein: CASSQMGNTGELFF. The CDR3 bases are TGTGCCAGCAGTCAGATGGGGAACACCGGGGAGCTGTTTTTT. V usage is TRBV6-1 and J usage is TRBJ2-2; no definite D call. The germline CDR1 and CDR2 sequences are MNHNS and SASEGT. With 5 bases removed from V and 1 base from J, the gap between germline ends came to 8 bases. CDR3 size: 14 residues.